This T cell receptor beta chain appears in the sequencing data of a study of post-analysis software for immune sequencing data. Sequencing libraries made from TCR beta cDNA carried unique molecular identifiers. TCRdb reanalysed the PCR reads using MiXCR and keeps one entry per CDR3 protein. The table includes about 680,000 distinct CDR3 sequences, more than 50% detected once. CDR3 length: 13 residues. V lost 6 bases to trimming and J lost 5 bases, with 11 bases between them. Germline V gene sequence: CDR1 SGHVS, CDR2 FNYEAQ. Whole-study findings and limits: Compared with controls, patients had more of about 5 TRBV segments, including TRBV5-6, TRBV5-1 and TRBV20-1.

This clonotype has more than one count but fewer than ten. As yet, its antigen is unknown. Sequencing was performed on blood. The genes are TRBV7-6 and TRBJ1-5; D not certain. The clonotype comes from a girl aged 2 to 9 with multiple sclerosis. CDR3 nucleotide sequence: TGTGCCAGCAGGTTTTCCGAGGATCAGCCCCAGCATTTT. Its translation: CASRFSEDQPQHF.